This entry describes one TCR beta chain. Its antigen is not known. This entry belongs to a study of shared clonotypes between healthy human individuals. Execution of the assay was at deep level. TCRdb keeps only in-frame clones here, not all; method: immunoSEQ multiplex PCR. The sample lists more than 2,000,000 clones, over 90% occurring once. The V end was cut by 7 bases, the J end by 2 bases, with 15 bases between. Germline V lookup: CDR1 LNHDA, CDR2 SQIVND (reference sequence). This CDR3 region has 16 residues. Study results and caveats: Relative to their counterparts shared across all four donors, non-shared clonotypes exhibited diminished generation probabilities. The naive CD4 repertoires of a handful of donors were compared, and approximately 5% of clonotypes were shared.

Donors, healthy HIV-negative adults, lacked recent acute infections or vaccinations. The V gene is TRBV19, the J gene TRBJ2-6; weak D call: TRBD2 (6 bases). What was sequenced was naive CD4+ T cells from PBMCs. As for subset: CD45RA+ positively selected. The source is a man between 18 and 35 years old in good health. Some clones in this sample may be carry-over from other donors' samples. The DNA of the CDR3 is TGTGCCAGTAAAATACGGGGGTGGGCTGGGGCCAACGTCCTGACTTTC. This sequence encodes CASKIRGWAGANVLTF.